This T cell receptor (beta chain) was found in a study of T-cell reconstitution after alpha-beta-depleted transplantation in children. Study-wide results and limits: One year after transplant, T-cell counts and diversity came mostly from newly produced T cells. Several hundred expanded graft clones reportedly were the source of alpha-beta T cells about two months after transplant. Surviving recipient cells, namely T cells and thymic progenitors, were the source of high day-60 TCRbeta diversity in some patients.

The CDR3 length is 14 residues. CDR1 is DFQATT and CDR2 is SNEGSKA in the germline V gene (reference sequence). Deletions cut 3 bases from V and 2 bases from J, with 13 bases between. TCRbeta library construction was performed incorporating unique molecular identifiers. From the PCR reads, TCRdb called clonotypes with MiXCR, one entry per CDR3 protein. The sample has some 200,000 distinct CDR3 sequences; approximately 6.8% are singletons. This clonotype came up many times. Its antigen is still unknown. The V gene is TRBV20-1, the J gene TRBJ2-5; D perhaps matches TRBD2 (6 bases). The sample here was PBMCs, taken before TCRalphabeta/CD19-depleted stem cell transplant. The source is a girl under three years old with combined immunodeficiency, due to receive a stem cell transplant. The CDR3 region has the DNA TGCAGTGCTAGTGAAGTGGGACTGCAAGAGACCCAGTACTTC. Amino acids: CSASEVGLQETQYF.